Many counts were recorded for the clone carrying this TCR beta chain. Each CDR3 protein gets one entry after TCRdb re-called the 5' RACE reads with MiXCR. Among around 200,000 distinct CDR3 sequences listed, around a tenth were seen once. V shed 6 bases, J shed 5 bases, and the junction held 11 bases outside the gene matches. Germline CDR1 and CDR2: DFQATT and SNEGSKA (reference sequence). This CDR3 comprises 15 residues. The data were obtained in a study of identical twins. Sample: memory (CD45RO+) T cells sorted from blood. This sequence originates from a woman aged 18 to 35 in good health. V and J are TRBV20-1 and TRBJ2-1, with 9 bases lining up with TRBD2. CDR3 protein: CSAPRLAVDNNEQFF. In DNA form, the CDR3 reads TGCAGTGCCCCCAGACTAGCGGTAGATAACAATGAGCAGTTCTTC.